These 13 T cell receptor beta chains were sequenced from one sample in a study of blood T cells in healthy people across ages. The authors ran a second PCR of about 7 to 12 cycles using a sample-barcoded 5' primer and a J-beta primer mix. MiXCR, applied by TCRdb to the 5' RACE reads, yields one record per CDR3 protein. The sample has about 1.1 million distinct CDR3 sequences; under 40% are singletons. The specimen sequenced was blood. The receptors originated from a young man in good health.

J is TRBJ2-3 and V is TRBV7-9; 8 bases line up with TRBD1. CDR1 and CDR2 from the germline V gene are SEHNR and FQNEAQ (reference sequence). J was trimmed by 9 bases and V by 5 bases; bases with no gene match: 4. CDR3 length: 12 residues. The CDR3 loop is CASSVQGVTQYF. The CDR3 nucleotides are TGTGCCAGCAGCGTACAGGGGGTCACGCAGTATTTT. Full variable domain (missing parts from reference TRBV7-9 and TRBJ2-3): DTGVSQNPRHKITKRGQNVTFRCDPISEHNRLYWYRQTLGQGPEFLTYFQNEAQLEKSRLLSDRFSAERPKGSFSTLEIQRTEQGDSAMYLCASSVQGVTQYFGPGTRLTVL.

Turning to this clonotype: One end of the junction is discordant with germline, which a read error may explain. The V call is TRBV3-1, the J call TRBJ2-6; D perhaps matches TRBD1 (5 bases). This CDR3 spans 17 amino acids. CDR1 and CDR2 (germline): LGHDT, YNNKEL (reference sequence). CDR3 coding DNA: TGTGCCAGCAGCCAAGATCATATTAACTCTGGGGCCAACGACCTGACTTTC. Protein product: CASSQDHINSGANDLTF.

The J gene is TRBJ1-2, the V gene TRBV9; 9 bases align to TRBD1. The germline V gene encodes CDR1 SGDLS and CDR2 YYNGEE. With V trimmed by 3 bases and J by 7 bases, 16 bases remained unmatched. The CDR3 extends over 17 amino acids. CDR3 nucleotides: TGTGCCAGCAGCGCCAGGCAAACCGGGACAGGGTGGATTGGCTACACCTTC. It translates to CASSARQTGTGWIGYTF.

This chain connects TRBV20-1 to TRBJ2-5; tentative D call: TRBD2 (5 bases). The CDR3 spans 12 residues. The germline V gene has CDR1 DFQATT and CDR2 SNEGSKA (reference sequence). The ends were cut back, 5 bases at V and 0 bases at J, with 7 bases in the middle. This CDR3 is CSALRDQETQYF. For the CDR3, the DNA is TGCAGTGCTCTGAGGGACCAAGAGACCCAGTACTTC.

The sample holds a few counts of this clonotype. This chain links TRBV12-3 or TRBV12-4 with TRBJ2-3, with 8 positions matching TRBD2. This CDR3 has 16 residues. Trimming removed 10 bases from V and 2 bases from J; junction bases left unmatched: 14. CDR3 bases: TGTGCCATCAGCCCGCCGGGCGGGGGGTTCACAGATACGCAGTATTTT. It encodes CAISPPGGGFTDTQYF.

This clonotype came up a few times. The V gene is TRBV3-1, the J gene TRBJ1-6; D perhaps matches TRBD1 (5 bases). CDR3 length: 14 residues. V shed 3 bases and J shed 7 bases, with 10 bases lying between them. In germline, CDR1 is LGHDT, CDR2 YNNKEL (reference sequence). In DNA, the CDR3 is TGTGCCAGCAGCCAGTACGGGGGAAATTCACCCCTCCACTTT. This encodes CASSQYGGNSPLHF.

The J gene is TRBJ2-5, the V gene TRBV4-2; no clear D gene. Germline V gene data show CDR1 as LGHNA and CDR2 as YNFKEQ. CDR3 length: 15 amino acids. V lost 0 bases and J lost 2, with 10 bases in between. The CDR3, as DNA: TGTGCCAGCAGCCAAGAGTTAGGGAAACAAGAGACCCAGTACTTC. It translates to CASSQELGKQETQYF.

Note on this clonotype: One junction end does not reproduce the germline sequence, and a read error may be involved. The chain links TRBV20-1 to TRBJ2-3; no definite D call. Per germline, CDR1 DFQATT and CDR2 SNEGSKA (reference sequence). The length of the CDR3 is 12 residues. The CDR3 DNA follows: TGCCGTGCTAGTGGTAGCACAGATACGCAGTATTTT. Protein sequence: CRASGSTDTQYF.

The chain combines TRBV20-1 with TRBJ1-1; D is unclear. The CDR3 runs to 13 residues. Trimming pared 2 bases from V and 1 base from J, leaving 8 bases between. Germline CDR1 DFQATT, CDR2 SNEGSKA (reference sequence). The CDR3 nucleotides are TGCAGTGCTAGATCGCACAGGAACACTGAAGCTTTCTTT. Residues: CSARSHRNTEAFF.

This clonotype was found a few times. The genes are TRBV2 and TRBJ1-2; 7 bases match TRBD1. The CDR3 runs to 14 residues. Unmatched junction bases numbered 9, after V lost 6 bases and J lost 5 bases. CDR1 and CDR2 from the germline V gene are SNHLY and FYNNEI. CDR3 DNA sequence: TGTGCCAGCAGGGAGACTGACAGGGAGTATGGCTACACCTTC. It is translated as CASRETDREYGYTF.

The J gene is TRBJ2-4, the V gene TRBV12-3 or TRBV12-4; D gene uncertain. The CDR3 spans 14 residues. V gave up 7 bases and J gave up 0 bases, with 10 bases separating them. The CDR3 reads CASTLGVAKNIQYF. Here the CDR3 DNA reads TGTGCCAGCACCTTAGGTGTAGCCAAAAACATTCAGTACTTC.

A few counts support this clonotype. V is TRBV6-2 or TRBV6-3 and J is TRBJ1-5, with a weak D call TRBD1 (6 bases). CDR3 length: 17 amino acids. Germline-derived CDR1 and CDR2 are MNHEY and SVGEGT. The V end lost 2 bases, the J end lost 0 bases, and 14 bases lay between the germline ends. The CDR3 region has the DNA TGTGCCAGCAGTTACCCACGGGACATCGGTAGCAATCAGCCCCAGCATTTT. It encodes CASSYPRDIGSNQPQHF.

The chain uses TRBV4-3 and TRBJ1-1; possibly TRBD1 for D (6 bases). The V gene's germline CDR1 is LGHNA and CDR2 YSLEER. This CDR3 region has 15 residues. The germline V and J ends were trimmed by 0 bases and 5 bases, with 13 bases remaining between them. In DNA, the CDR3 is TGCGCCAGCAGCCAAGATGACGACAGGCAGACTGAAGCTTTCTTT. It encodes CASSQDDDRQTEAFF.